These 32 T cell receptor beta chains were all obtained from the same sample, sequenced in a study of vaccination effects on CD4 cells after COVID-19. Expansion of antigen-specific CD4+ T cells with viral peptide pools was carried out by the ViraFEST assay before sequencing. Once cultured for 10 days, the cells underwent separation to obtain CD4+ T cells. The participants, recipients of two vaccine doses, got either BNT162b2 or mRNA-1273. Their specific antigens are unknown. The protocol was immunoSEQ multiplex PCR, while the TCRdb copy is restricted to in-frame clones and leaves out a portion. The sample records roughly 71,000 clones, around 80% being singletons. The sequenced sample was CD4+ T cells from PBMCs cultured with HCoV-229E spike peptides, obtained after COVID-19 vaccination. The receptors were sampled from a human donor who received a COVID-19 vaccine.

The chain links TRBV7-2 to TRBJ1-2, with D possibly matching TRBD1 (6 bases). The CDR3 runs 15 residues. V was pared by 0 bases and J by 4 bases, with 12 bases between. Germline loops: CDR1 SGHTA, CDR2 FQGNSA. CDR3: CASSLARGGGYGYTF. CDR3 nucleotides: TGTGCCAGCAGCTTAGCGCGTGGAGGGGGCTATGGCTACACCTTC.

The chain recombines TRBV6-5 with TRBJ1-1, with a weak D call TRBD1 (5 bases). Germline values: CDR1 MNHEY, CDR2 SVGAGI. Deletions cut 7 bases from V and 6 bases from J, with 12 bases between. The CDR3 totals 12 residues. The CDR3 nucleotides read TGTGCCAGCACCGCCAGGGCACCTGAAGCTTTCTTT. It specifies CASTARAPEAFF.

The V and J genes are TRBV6-5 and TRBJ2-7; TRBD1 aligns across 7 bases. CDR1 is MNHEY and CDR2 is SVGAGI in the germline V gene. V lost 0 bases, J lost 6 bases, and 5 bases stayed unmatched. This CDR3 spans 14 amino acids. In DNA form, the CDR3 reads TGTGCCAGCAGTTACTCGAGCTCAGGGGGCGAGCAGTACGTC. Amino acid sequence: CASSYSSSGGEQYV.

This chain uses TRBV4-3 with TRBJ1-1; D gene uncertain. CDR1 is LGHNA and CDR2 is YSLEER in the germline V gene. The CDR3 loop spans 12 amino acids. Between the trimmed V and J ends, which lost 2 bases and 8 bases, there was a span of 9 bases. The CDR3 nucleotides read TGCGCCAGCAGCCAACTCGGAGGGGAAGCTTTCTTT. As protein: CASSQLGGEAFF.

This clone was detected once. The rearrangement joins TRBV6-4 to TRBJ1-1; D is perhaps TRBD1 (6 bases). Trimming took 7 bases from V and 8 from J, leaving 11 bases between them. Germline V CDR1 and CDR2: MRHNA, SNTAGT. CDR3 size: 11 residues. This chain's CDR3 is CASTGQSEAFF. CDR3 in DNA: TGTGCCAGCACGGGACAATCCGAAGCTTTCTTT.

The chain recombines TRBV4-1 with TRBJ1-2; the D gene is possibly TRBD1 (6 bases). Trimming pared 1 base from V and 7 bases from J, leaving 13 bases between. The CDR3 runs 14 residues. CDR1 is MGHRA, CDR2 YSYEKL, per germline. For the CDR3, the DNA is TGCGCCAGCAGCCAAGCCCGGACAGAGAGTGGCTACACCTTC. This gives the protein CASSQARTESGYTF.

This clone was detected only once. The genes are TRBV21-1 and TRBJ2-3. TRBV21-1 corresponds to a pseudogene. This CDR3 has 12 amino acids. The CDR3 coding sequence is TGTGCCAGCAGCAGGGGGTTAGATACGCAGTATTTT. Its protein is CASSRGLDTQYF.

The chain employs TRBV24-1 and TRBJ2-5; a possible D gene is TRBD1 (5 bases). CDR3 length equals 14 residues. Trimming removed 0 bases from V and 5 bases from J, with 9 bases in between. The germline V gene encodes CDR1 KGHDR and CDR2 SFDVKD. The CDR3 protein is CATSDLGAGETQYF. CDR3 nucleotides: TGTGCCACCAGTGATTTGGGGGCTGGGGAGACCCAGTACTTC.

The rearrangement joins TRBV4-1 to TRBJ2-5, with a weak D call TRBD2 (5 bases). CDR3 length equals 14 residues. Trimming stripped 1 base from V and 2 bases from J, with 8 bases between. CDR1 MGHRA and CDR2 YSYEKL come from the germline V gene. The CDR3 sequence: CASSQVGGQETQYF. The CDR3 DNA is TGCGCCAGCAGCCAAGTCGGAGGACAAGAGACCCAGTACTTC.

The chain uses TRBV6-2 or TRBV6-3 and TRBJ1-2; D perhaps matches TRBD1 (5 bases). The germline gives CDR1 MNHEY, CDR2 SVGEGT. V gave up 6 bases and J gave up 4 bases, with 21 bases separating them. The CDR3 length is 16 residues. DNA of the CDR3: TGTGCCAGCAGCCGACCAACTGCAACAGGAAGCTATGGCTACACCTTC. Translating gives CASSRPTATGSYGYTF.

The chain links TRBV5-1 to TRBJ2-4; 7 bases fit TRBD1. The CDR3 contains 15 residues. The V gene end was trimmed by 4 bases and the J gene end by 2 bases; junction bases not matched to a gene: 6. Germline lookup yields CDR1 SGHRS and CDR2 YFSETQ. The CDR3 spells CASSVAGGSKNIQYF. The CDR3 coding sequence is TGCGCCAGCAGCGTCGCAGGGGGTTCCAAAAACATTCAGTACTTC.

This clone was counted a few times. This rearrangement joins TRBV6-6 to TRBJ1-2; D is unclear. Between the trimmed V and J ends, which lost 5 bases and 5 bases, there was a span of 18 bases. CDR3 length equals 15 residues. Germline CDR1 MNHNY, CDR2 SVGAGI (reference sequence). The CDR3 here is CASSNPVMDKYGYTF. CDR3 DNA sequence: TGTGCCAGCAGTAACCCCGTAATGGATAAGTATGGCTACACCTTC.

The rearrangement uses TRBV29-1 and TRBJ2-5; D is possibly TRBD1 (6 bases). Germline assignment: CDR1 SQVTM and CDR2 ANQGSEA. Trimming pared 0 bases from V and 5 bases from J, leaving 28 bases between. The CDR3 length is 19 residues. CDR3 DNA: TGCAGCGTTGAAGATTCTCTTCGTGGGCTAGAGGTAGACAGGGAGACCCAGTACTTC. This codes for CSVEDSLRGLEVDRETQYF.

The chain carries TRBV19 and TRBJ1-5; no reliable D call. The V gene's germline CDR1 is LNHDA and CDR2 SQIVND (reference sequence). With 3 bases removed from V and 6 bases from J, the gap between germline ends came to 6 bases. This CDR3 contains 12 residues. The CDR3 protein is CASSIGSQPQHF. The CDR3 coding sequence is TGTGCCAGTAGTATCGGGAGTCAGCCCCAGCATTTT.

The J gene is TRBJ1-5, the V gene TRBV7-8, with D unclear. The CDR3 spans 13 residues. The V end lost 3 bases, the J end lost 3 bases, and 6 bases lay between the germline ends. The germline V gene encodes CDR1 SGHVS and CDR2 FQNEAQ. CDR3 nucleotides: TGTGCCAGCAGCTTTCGGTCCAATCAGCCCCAGCATTTT. It yields the protein CASSFRSNQPQHF. The complete variable domain, with remaining parts taken from reference TRBV7-8 and TRBJ1-5, reads GAGVSQSPRYKVAKRGQDVALRCDPISGHVSLFWYQQALGQGPEFLTYFQNEAQLDKSGLPSDRFFAERPEGSVSTLKIQRTQQEDSAVYLCASSFRSNQPQHFGDGTRLSIL.

This chain connects TRBV28 to TRBJ1-5; D ambiguous. This CDR3 region has 13 residues. Trimming removed 7 bases at V and 1 base at J, with 8 bases between. The germline gives CDR1 MDHEN, CDR2 SYDVKM. The CDR3 loop is CASKDGSNQPQHF. CDR3 nucleotides: TGTGCCAGCAAAGACGGCAGCAATCAGCCCCAGCATTTT.

This clone was seen just once. This chain joins TRBV6-6 and TRBJ1-2; unclear D gene. Trimming removed 2 bases from V and 8 bases from J, with 12 bases in between. This CDR3 has 13 residues. CDR1 MNHNY and CDR2 SVGAGI come from the germline V gene (reference sequence). The CDR3 bases are TGTGCCAGCAGTTACGGGAGCCCTCCCGGCTACACCTTC. This gives the protein CASSYGSPPGYTF.

The chain couples TRBV6-5 to TRBJ2-1, with D perhaps TRBD2 (5 bases). CDR1 MNHEY and CDR2 SVGAGI come from the germline V gene. The CDR3 spans 13 residues. Trimming shortened V by 7 bases and J by 2 bases, and 9 bases separated the two germline ends. The chain's CDR3 is CASTWGAYNEQFF. The CDR3 DNA follows: TGTGCCAGCACCTGGGGAGCCTACAATGAGCAGTTCTTC.

The genes are TRBV4-2 and TRBJ2-3, with D perhaps being TRBD1 or TRBD2 (6 bases each). The germline gives CDR1 LGHNA, CDR2 YNFKEQ. V was trimmed by 4 bases and J by 5 bases, leaving 16 bases between them. CDR3 size: 15 residues. The CDR3 DNA sequence: TGTGCCAGCAGCCCGCGGAGGGGGTCCCAAGATACGCAGTATTTT. This sequence encodes CASSPRRGSQDTQYF.

This rearrangement joins TRBV30 to TRBJ2-1; D remains ambiguous. Trimming removed 4 bases from V and 10 bases from J, with 14 bases in between. CDR1 is GTSNPN and CDR2 is SVGIG in the germline V gene (reference sequence). This CDR3 region has 12 residues. The CDR3 DNA reads TGTGCCTGGACGTGGGCCGGAGAGGAGCAGTTCTTC. It encodes CAWTWAGEEQFF.

This sequence joins TRBV5-1 and TRBJ1-6; D is possibly TRBD1 (5 bases). Trimming left V 0 bases short and J 7 bases short, with 11 bases between. There are 15 residues in the CDR3. CDR1 SGHRS and CDR2 YFSETQ come from the germline V gene. The CDR3 loop reads CASSLVGRANSPLHF. The CDR3 nucleotides are TGCGCCAGCAGCTTGGTGGGCAGGGCCAATTCACCCCTCCACTTT. The full variable domain, rest sourced from reference TRBV5-1 and TRBJ1-6, is KAGVTQTPRYLIKTRGQQVTLSCSPISGHRSVSWYQQTPGQGLQFLFEYFSETQRNKGNFPGRFSGRQFSNSRSEMNVSTLELGDSALYLCASSLVGRANSPLHFGNGTRLTVT.

The table lists this clone with a count of one. The chain recombines TRBV5-1 with TRBJ2-3, with a weak D call TRBD2 (6 bases). Germline V gene lookup returns CDR1 SGHRS and CDR2 YFSETQ. The CDR3 length is 16 residues. V lost 4 bases and J 0 bases, leaving 15 bases between the germline ends. CDR3 sequence: CASSRRAGPSTDTQYF. The CDR3 DNA follows: TGCGCCAGCAGCCGGAGGGCAGGGCCTAGCACAGATACGCAGTATTTT.

V and J are TRBV19 and TRBJ1-2; D remains ambiguous. Between the trimmed V and J ends, which lost 3 bases and 5 bases, there was a span of 13 bases. The CDR3 spans 14 residues. Germline V gene lookup returns CDR1 LNHDA and CDR2 SQIVND (reference sequence). CDR3 nucleotides: TGTGCCAGTAGTATTACGGGGATACAGTATGGCTACACCTTC. It is translated as CASSITGIQYGYTF.

A few counts support this clone. This chain connects TRBV5-4 to TRBJ1-2, with TRBD1 matching over 7 bases. Losses at the gene ends were 4 bases for V and 1 base for J; bases not matched to a gene: 4. The CDR3 has 14 amino acids. Germline V gene data show CDR1 as SGHNT and CDR2 as YYREEE (reference sequence). The CDR3: CASSRGTVNYGYTF. Here the CDR3 DNA reads TGTGCCAGCAGCCGCGGGACAGTTAACTATGGCTACACCTTC.

This chain links TRBV6-7 with TRBJ2-2; TRBD2 matches 9 bases. TRBV6-7 is an ORF, with its function uncertain. The CDR3 consists of 16 residues. Trimming removed 7 bases from V and 1 base from J; junction bases left unmatched: 7. The CDR3 loop is CASTQSSGENTGELFF. CDR3 coding DNA: TGTGCCAGCACACAATCTAGCGGGGAGAACACCGGGGAGCTGTTTTTT.

The V call is TRBV28, the J call TRBJ1-4; TRBD1 might be the D (5 bases). Germline CDR1 MDHEN, CDR2 SYDVKM. This CDR3 comprises 14 residues. Trimming took 6 bases from V and 2 from J, leaving 10 bases between them. CDR3 coding DNA: TGTGCCAGCAGCATTGGGGGGACTAATGAAAAACTGTTTTTT. Amino acid sequence: CASSIGGTNEKLFF.

The rearrangement links TRBV4-3 to TRBJ2-3; 7 bases agree with TRBD1. V was clipped by 0 bases and J by 4 bases; unmatched bases: 7. The CDR3 is 16 residues long. Germline V lookup: CDR1 LGHNA, CDR2 YSLEER. The CDR3 reads CASSQDRQGVSDTQYF. In DNA form, the CDR3 reads TGCGCCAGCAGCCAAGATAGGCAGGGGGTATCAGATACGCAGTATTTT.

This chain connects TRBV6-4 to TRBJ1-6; 8 bases align to TRBD1. CDR1 is MRHNA and CDR2 is SNTAGT in the germline V gene. The CDR3 consists of 16 residues. After removal of 4 bases from V and 1 base from J, the junction contained 3 bases not matched to a gene. Here the CDR3 reads CASSGDRQSYNSPLHF. In DNA, the CDR3 is TGTGCCAGCAGTGGGGACAGGCAGTCCTATAATTCACCCCTCCACTTT.

This clone was picked up a small number of times. The V and J genes are TRBV5-6 and TRBJ1-2, with D possibly matching TRBD1 (6 bases). There are 16 residues in the CDR3. The V gene lost 1 base and the J gene lost 2 bases, with 15 bases spanning the gap. Germline assignment: CDR1 SGHDT and CDR2 YYEEEE. In nucleotides, the CDR3 is TGTGCCAGCAGCTTGATAGACAGGACGATAAACTATGGCTACACCTTC. This gives the protein CASSLIDRTINYGYTF. The full variable domain, rest sourced from reference TRBV5-6 and TRBJ1-2, is DAGVTQSPTHLIKTRGQQVTLRCSPKSGHDTVSWYQQALGQGPQFIFQYYEEEERQRGNFPDRFSGHQFPNYSSELNVNALLLGDSALYLCASSLIDRTINYGYTFGSGTRLTVV.

The chain carries TRBV19 and TRBJ1-5; tentatively, D is TRBD1 (5 bases). CDR1 and CDR2 from the germline V gene are LNHDA and SQIVND (reference sequence). This CDR3 spans 17 amino acids. Trimming took off 6 bases at V and 1 base at J, with 19 bases between the two ends. CDR3 nucleotide sequence: TGTGCCAGTAGCTCATCCGGGGCCCGGCAAAGCAATCAGCCCCAGCATTTT. This encodes CASSSSGARQSNQPQHF.

This clone was counted between two and nine times. The sample has other DNA sequences that encode this CDR3 too. This chain joins TRBV20-1 and TRBJ1-2; D gene unclear. The CDR3 runs to 9 residues. Trimming took off 6 bases at V and 4 bases at J, with 3 bases between the two ends. Germline V gene lookup returns CDR1 DFQATT and CDR2 SNEGSKA (reference sequence). CDR3 amino acids: CSAGYGYTF. The CDR3 DNA is TGCAGTGCCGGCTATGGCTACACCTTC.

This chain connects TRBV4-3 to TRBJ1-4; D gene unclear. The length of the CDR3 is 19 residues. From germline, CDR1 is LGHNA and CDR2 YSLEER. The V and J ends lost 0 bases and 5 bases respectively, with 22 bases between them. CDR3 protein: CASSQDPRPVLLENEKLFF. The CDR3 coding sequence is TGCGCCAGCAGCCAAGATCCGAGACCCGTGCTCTTAGAAAATGAAAAACTGTTTTTT.